The 31 T cell receptor beta chains in this list originate from one sample, sequenced in a study of identical twins (dated by TCRdb to the mid-2010s). Library preparation was by 5' RACE. Instrument used: Illumina HiSeq 2000. TCRdb reworked the public reads: Q25 trimming with fastp, MiXCR clone assembly, productive beta chains retained. CDR3 protein duplicates are merged, each entry listing the most common genes and DNA. Within this sample are around 490,000 distinct CDR3 sequences, with about 20% of them counted one time only. The ten largest clonotypes hold approximately 0.52% of the sample. Another study also made use of these data, one on yellow fever vaccine responses in identical twins.

Input material: CD4+ T cells sorted from blood. These receptors were obtained from a woman aged 18-29 years in good health.

A few counts support this clonotype. V is TRBV6-5 and J is TRBJ2-2; D remains unclear. This CDR3 has 15 amino acids. V was cut by 2 bases and J by 1 base, with 8 bases left in between. Germline V gene lookup returns CDR1 MNHEY and CDR2 SVGAGI. This CDR3 reads CASSYPPGNTGELFF. The CDR3 bases are TGTGCCAGCAGTTACCCGCCGGGGAACACCGGGGAGCTGTTTTTT.

There are a few counts of this clonotype. J is TRBJ1-4 and V is TRBV6-5, with a tentative D call TRBD1 (6 bases). The V end was cut by 6 bases, the J end by 6 bases, with 8 bases between. The CDR3 sequence is 12 residues long. CDR1 MNHEY and CDR2 SVGAGI come from the germline V gene. The chain's CDR3 is CASRRGDEKLFF. CDR3 DNA sequence: TGTGCCAGCAGGAGGGGGGATGAAAAACTGTTTTTT.

Many counts were recorded for this clonotype. The chain recombines TRBV12-3 or TRBV12-4 with TRBJ2-1, with D unresolved. The CDR3 is 12 residues long. V lost 0 bases and J 10 bases, leaving 7 bases between the germline ends. CDR3: CASSLAVGEQFF. CDR3 DNA sequence: TGTGCCAGCAGTTTAGCAGTGGGCGAGCAGTTCTTC.

This clonotype was counted only a few times. V usage is TRBV5-6 and J usage is TRBJ2-7, with a weak D call TRBD2 (5 bases). From germline, CDR1 is SGHDT and CDR2 YYEEEE. Deletions cut 3 bases from V and 0 bases from J, with 13 bases between. The CDR3 length is 15 residues. CDR3 sequence (DNA): TGTGCCAGCAGCTCATACCTAGGGAGCTCCTACGAGCAGTACTTC. This gives the protein CASSSYLGSSYEQYF.

This clonotype was detected ten times or more. The chain links TRBV9 to TRBJ2-2, with TRBD2 identical over 10 bases. The CDR3 spans 15 residues. The V segment lost 2 bases and the J segment 6 bases; nucleotides outside the gene matches: 4. Germline assignment: CDR1 SGDLS and CDR2 YYNGEE. DNA of the CDR3: TGTGCCAGCAGCGTCGGAGCGGGAGGGCCCGGGGAGCTGTTTTTT. Its protein product is CASSVGAGGPGELFF.

The chain links TRBV6-1 to TRBJ2-3; 9 bases line up with TRBD2. CDR3 size: 15 residues. V lost 8 bases to trimming and J lost 5 bases; unmatched junction nucleotides: 11. Germline values: CDR1 MNHNS, CDR2 SASEGT. Here the CDR3 reads CASDWAGGPKDTQYF. CDR3 nucleotides: TGTGCCAGCGATTGGGCGGGGGGGCCTAAAGATACGCAGTATTTT.

The rearrangement joins TRBV10-3 to TRBJ2-2, with TRBD2 identical over 7 bases. CDR1 is ENHRY, CDR2 SYGVKD, per germline. Trimming removed 8 bases from V and 3 bases from J; junction bases left unmatched: 9. The CDR3 spans 15 residues. The CDR3 nucleotides are TGTGCCATCTCCGGACGGGGGGTAGACACCGGGGAGCTGTTTTTT. Translating it yields CAISGRGVDTGELFF.

The J gene is TRBJ2-2, the V gene TRBV24-1, with D hard to call. V was trimmed by 4 bases and J by 5 bases, leaving 13 bases between them. The CDR3 has 15 amino acids. Germline assignment: CDR1 KGHDR and CDR2 SFDVKD. Written as DNA, the CDR3 is TGTGCCACCAGTGACCATCAACTTACTACCGGGGAGCTGTTTTTT. Its protein is CATSDHQLTTGELFF.

The sample holds many counts of this clonotype. The V gene is TRBV29-1, the J gene TRBJ1-2; TRBD1 matches at 9 bases. The germline V gene has CDR1 SQVTM and CDR2 ANQGSEA. J lost 4 bases, V lost 7 bases, and 4 bases had no gene match. CDR3 length: 12 amino acids. The CDR3 nucleotides are TGCAGCGCCTCGGACAGGGGCTATGGCTACACCTTC. This sequence encodes CSASDRGYGYTF.

The gene calls are TRBV18 and TRBJ2-3, with D uncertain. V was trimmed by 3 bases and J by 4 bases, leaving 17 bases between them. Germline V gene sequence: CDR1 KGHSH, CDR2 LQKENI. The CDR3 contains 16 residues. CDR3 sequence (DNA): TGTGCCAGCTCACCGATAAGAGACCATAGGCCAGATACGCAGTATTTT. Protein: CASSPIRDHRPDTQYF.

This clonotype was counted only a few times. This chain connects TRBV5-1 to TRBJ2-2; 7 bases are shared with TRBD1. CDR1 and CDR2 from the germline V gene are SGHRS and YFSETQ. Losses at the gene ends were 4 bases for V and 3 bases for J; bases not matched to a gene: 12. This CDR3 spans 17 amino acids. The CDR3 nucleotides are TGCGCCAGCAGCCCCAGGGGACAGACGGGGCACACCGGGGAGCTGTTTTTT. Translating gives CASSPRGQTGHTGELFF.

This clonotype was seen more than once but under ten times. V gene TRBV15 combines with J gene TRBJ2-1; a weak D match, TRBD1 (5 bases). This CDR3 spans 15 amino acids. Trimming left V 1 base short and J 4 bases short, with 11 bases between. Germline V gene lookup returns CDR1 LNHNV and CDR2 YYDKDF (reference sequence). The CDR3 region is CATSRAAGSYNEQFF. The CDR3 DNA sequence: TGTGCCACCAGCAGAGCGGCAGGGTCATACAATGAGCAGTTCTTC.

This clonotype was counted only a few times. CDR3 loop: CATSSHLVLGGYEQYF. Here the CDR3 DNA reads TGTGCCACCAGCTCCCACCTTGTTTTAGGGGGATACGAGCAGTACTTC. The rearrangement joins TRBV15 to TRBJ2-7; D might be TRBD1 (6 bases). CDR3 length equals 16 residues. Per germline, CDR1 LNHNV and CDR2 YYDKDF (reference sequence). V lost 5 bases to trimming and J lost 4 bases, with 21 bases between them.

The genes are TRBV5-1 and TRBJ2-1; the match to TRBD1 covers 7 bases. The CDR3 is 16 residues long. Trimming took 5 bases from V and 4 from J; bases not matched to a gene: 12. CDR1 is SGHRS and CDR2 is YFSETQ in the germline V gene. DNA of the CDR3: TGCGCCAGCAGGAAGATAGGACAGGCCCTGTACAATGAGCAGTTCTTC. Amino acids: CASRKIGQALYNEQFF.

The rearrangement uses TRBV6-1 and TRBJ2-7, with D possibly matching TRBD2 (5 bases). V lost 2 bases to trimming and J lost 1 base, with 15 bases between them. There are 16 residues in the CDR3. CDR1 is MNHNS, CDR2 SASEGT, per germline. The CDR3, as DNA: TGTGCCAGCAGTGAATTTCGGGGTAGCTGGTCCTACGAGCAGTACTTC. This sequence encodes CASSEFRGSWSYEQYF.

This clonotype has just one count. The chain couples TRBV5-5 to TRBJ2-1, with TRBD1 identical over 7 bases. Trimming cost V 5 bases and J 8 bases; bases outside gene matches: 16. Germline lookup yields CDR1 SGHKS and CDR2 YYEKEE (reference sequence). The CDR3 totals 16 residues. The CDR3 sequence is CASRITRDSKVYEQFF. CDR3 sequence (DNA): TGTGCCAGCAGGATAACCCGGGACAGTAAGGTTTATGAGCAGTTCTTC.

In this sample, this clonotype turned up a few times. CDR3: CASSESFALGGRADTQYF. As DNA, the CDR3 is TGTGCCAGCAGTGAAAGTTTTGCTTTAGGGGGGCGGGCAGATACGCAGTATTTT. The chain has TRBV25-1 and TRBJ2-3; either TRBD1 or TRBD2 may fit D (6 bases each). This CDR3 has 18 residues. CDR1 and CDR2 from the germline V gene are MGHDK and SYGVNS. V lost 2 bases and J 4 bases, leaving 22 bases between the germline ends.

This clonotype was found a few times. V is TRBV4-1 and J is TRBJ2-7, with TRBD2 identical over 9 bases. This CDR3 is 15 amino acids long. The germline CDR1 and CDR2 sequences are MGHRA and YSYEKL. Trimming at V came to 0 bases and at J to 6 bases, leaving 6 bases not matched to a gene. The CDR3 protein is CASSQDSAGGTEQYF. The CDR3 bases are TGCGCCAGCAGCCAAGATTCCGCGGGAGGGACCGAGCAGTACTTC.

The V gene is TRBV12-3 or TRBV12-4, the J gene TRBJ2-7; D is tentatively TRBD1 or TRBD2 (6 bases each). The CDR3 consists of 17 residues. V gave up 1 base and J gave up 3 bases, with 19 bases separating them. CDR3 loop: CASSLGEVRDTYYEQYF. For the CDR3, the DNA is TGTGCCAGCAGTTTAGGGGAGGTTCGGGACACTTACTACGAGCAGTACTTC.

The chain is built from TRBV3-1 and TRBJ2-1; no firm D call. Trimming stripped 3 bases from V and 0 bases from J, with 9 bases between. Germline assignment: CDR1 LGHDT and CDR2 YNNKEL (reference sequence). The CDR3 is 15 amino acids. The DNA of the CDR3 is TGTGCCAGCAGCCATTTGCAAAGCTCCTACAATGAGCAGTTCTTC. Translation gives CASSHLQSSYNEQFF.

This chain links TRBV20-1 with TRBJ1-2, with D perhaps matching TRBD1 (5 bases). Trimming removed 4 bases from V and 3 bases from J, with 15 bases in between. The CDR3 has 14 amino acids. The germline V gene has CDR1 DFQATT and CDR2 SNEGSKA (reference sequence). The CDR3 loop reads CSANPASGDYGYTF. In DNA, the CDR3 is TGCAGTGCTAACCCGGCGTCGGGGGACTATGGCTACACCTTC.

The CDR3 region has the DNA TGTGCCAGCAGTCCCCAGGGGCTTGGGTACGAGCAGTACTTC. Protein sequence: CASSPQGLGYEQYF. The V call is TRBV2, the J call TRBJ2-7; tentative D call: TRBD1 (6 bases). CDR1 and CDR2 from the germline V gene are SNHLY and FYNNEI. The CDR3 sequence is 14 residues long. Trimming took off 5 bases at V and 4 bases at J, with 15 bases between the two ends.

This clonotype was seen ten or more times. The rearrangement links TRBV5-1 to TRBJ2-1; no clear D gene. Trimming removed 5 bases at V and 4 bases at J, with 10 bases between. This CDR3 has 13 residues. Germline V lookup: CDR1 SGHRS, CDR2 YFSETQ. DNA for the CDR3: TGCGCCAGCAGGGTATTGGTGTACAATGAGCAGTTCTTC. Its protein is CASRVLVYNEQFF.

This clonotype was counted between two and nine times. This sequence joins TRBV12-3 or TRBV12-4 and TRBJ1-4; D remains unclear. Trimming left V 6 bases short and J 8 bases short, with 10 bases between. CDR3 size: 12 residues. CDR3 residues: CASRGNREKLFF. In nucleotides, the CDR3 is TGTGCCAGCAGAGGTAACAGAGAAAAACTGTTTTTT.

This clonotype has ten or more counts. This sequence joins TRBV12-3 or TRBV12-4 and TRBJ2-2; D is tentatively TRBD1 or TRBD2 (5 bases each). The CDR3 runs to 16 residues. With 5 bases removed from V and 1 base from J, the gap between germline ends came to 14 bases. CDR3 in amino acids: CASSLSGAGNTGELFF. CDR3 in DNA: TGTGCCAGCAGTCTCAGTGGGGCGGGGAACACCGGGGAGCTGTTTTTT.

The rearrangement uses TRBV12-3 or TRBV12-4 and TRBJ1-1; D uncertain. This CDR3 contains 15 residues. Between the trimmed V and J ends, which lost 6 bases and 0 bases, there was a span of 14 bases. The DNA of the CDR3 is TGTGCCAGCAGCTTGAGTGCTCCCGTGAACACTGAAGCTTTCTTT. Translation: CASSLSAPVNTEAFF.

This clonotype was counted many times. The chain uses TRBV5-1 and TRBJ2-1; 12 positions agree with TRBD2. CDR3 length: 17 residues. The junction had 8 bases not matched to a gene; V was cut back by 3 bases and J by 4 bases. The V gene's germline CDR1 is SGHRS and CDR2 YFSETQ. The CDR3 region is CASSSRTSGGIYNEQFF. The CDR3 DNA reads as TGCGCCAGCAGCTCCCGCACTAGCGGGGGGATATACAATGAGCAGTTCTTC. The variable domain in full, with the rest retrieved from reference TRBV5-1 and TRBJ2-1, is KAGVTQTPRYLIKTRGQQVTLSCSPISGHRSVSWYQQTPGQGLQFLFEYFSETQRNKGNFPGRFSGRQFSNSRSEMNVSTLELGDSALYLCASSSRTSGGIYNEQFFGPGTRLTVL.

This clonotype was counted between two and nine times. The V call is TRBV9, the J call TRBJ2-1, with D possibly TRBD2 on 5 matching bases. Germline V gene data show CDR1 as SGDLS and CDR2 as YYNGEE. The CDR3 sequence is 15 residues long. V was cut by 0 bases and J by 6 bases, with 13 bases left in between. The CDR3 reads CASSVGGPATNEQFF. The CDR3 region has the DNA TGTGCCAGCAGCGTAGGAGGGCCCGCGACCAATGAGCAGTTCTTC.

The chain has TRBV18 and TRBJ2-5; TRBD2 agrees at 9 bases. This CDR3 contains 16 residues. V shed 5 bases, J shed 0 bases, and the junction held 7 bases outside the gene matches. From germline, CDR1 is KGHSH and CDR2 LQKENI. The CDR3 coding sequence is TGTGCCAGCTCAGCAAGACTAGCGGCGTACCAAGAGACCCAGTACTTC. It encodes CASSARLAAYQETQYF.

The J gene is TRBJ1-3, the V gene TRBV7-8, with a tentative D call TRBD1 (5 bases). Germline-derived CDR1 and CDR2 are SGHVS and FQNEAQ. This CDR3 spans 15 amino acids. The ends were cut back, 1 base at V and 4 bases at J, with 11 bases in the middle. CDR3 region: CASSLEGRVGNTIYF. The CDR3 DNA is TGTGCCAGCAGCTTAGAAGGCAGGGTCGGAAACACCATATATTTT.

This clonotype was detected only a few times. The chain joins TRBV20-1 to TRBJ1-5; D possibly corresponds to TRBD1 (6 bases). V gave up 3 bases and J gave up 0 bases, with 15 bases separating them. CDR3 length: 16 residues. Germline V gene lookup returns CDR1 DFQATT and CDR2 SNEGSKA (reference sequence). The CDR3 sequence is CSASPPGGASNQPQHF. The CDR3 DNA reads TGCAGTGCTAGCCCCCCTGGGGGGGCTAGCAATCAGCCCCAGCATTTT.